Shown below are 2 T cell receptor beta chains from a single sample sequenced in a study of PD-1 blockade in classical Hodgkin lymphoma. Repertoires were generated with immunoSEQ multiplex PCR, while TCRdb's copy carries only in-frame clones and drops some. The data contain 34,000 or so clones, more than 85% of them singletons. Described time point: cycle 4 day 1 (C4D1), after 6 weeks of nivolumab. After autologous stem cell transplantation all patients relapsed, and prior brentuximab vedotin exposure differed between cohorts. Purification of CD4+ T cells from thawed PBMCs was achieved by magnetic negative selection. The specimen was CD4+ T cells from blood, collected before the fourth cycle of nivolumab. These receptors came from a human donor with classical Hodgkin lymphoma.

For the CDR3, the DNA is TGTGCCTGGAGTGTACGACGCGGGAACGAGCAGTACTTC. This encodes CAWSVRRGNEQYF. V and J are TRBV30 and TRBJ2-7; weak D call: TRBD2 (6 bases). V dropped 0 bases and J dropped 5 bases, with 11 bases sitting between them. CDR1 and CDR2 (germline): GTSNPN, SVGIG (reference sequence). CDR3 length: 13 amino acids.

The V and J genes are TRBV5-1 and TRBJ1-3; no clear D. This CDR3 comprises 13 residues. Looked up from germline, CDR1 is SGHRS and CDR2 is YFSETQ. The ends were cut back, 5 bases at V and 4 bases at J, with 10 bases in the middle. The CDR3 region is CASSVSAGNTIYF. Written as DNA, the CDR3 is TGCGCCAGCAGTGTCAGTGCGGGAAACACCATATATTTT.